This T cell receptor beta chain appears in the sequencing data of a study of blood T cell repertoires in COVID-19. At the level of the study: Collection of acute and convalescent COVID-19 samples took place in the United States, Italy and Spain. Sources were T cells, B-cell-depleted T cells, or PBMCs; the material itself was cDNA or gDNA.

Data came from immunoSEQ multiplex PCR; TCRdb stores just in-frame clones and leaves some out. The data contain around 240,000 clones, 70% to 85% of them seen just once; the ten biggest clones take up 1.5% to 2%. CDR3 length: 17 amino acids. Losses at the gene ends were 5 bases for V and 0 bases for J; bases not matched to a gene: 13. The germline CDR1 and CDR2 sequences are MDHEN and SYDVKM. The sequence was collected from an elderly woman with acute or convalescent COVID-19. The chain links TRBV28 to TRBJ2-7; 7 bases are shared with TRBD2. Sequencing was performed on peripheral blood. The CDR3 loop is CASSTALTGGSSYEQYF. CDR3 DNA: TGTGCCAGCAGTACCGCCCTAACGGGCGGGAGCTCCTACGAGCAGTACTTC.